A selection of T cell receptor beta chains follows, all from one sample in a study of cytomegalovirus exposure and HLA in healthy donors. Profiling relied on immunoSEQ multiplex PCR, and the TCRdb table lists in-frame clones only, not all of them. The sample has around 120,000 clones; 79% are singletons. The sequenced sample consisted of PBMCs. The origin of the receptors is a woman in her thirties or forties in good health and CMV-seronegative. The CDR3 runs from the conserved cysteine through the conserved F or W. D genes are given only for firm matches. Part of the rows lack a size; the others show once, few, many or a class for expanded clones.

v_call: TRBV6-1
d_call: .
j_call: TRBJ2-7
clone_size: few
cdr3_nt: TGTGCCAGCAGTGACATACAGGGAAGGCTACTCGCCTACGAGCAGTACTTC
cdr3_aa: CASSDIQGRLLAYEQYF

v_call: TRBV7-2
d_call: TRBD1
j_call: TRBJ1-1
clone_size: .
cdr3_nt: TGTGCCAGCAGCTCGTCGTTGGCAGGGGGCTTCACTGAAGCTTTCTTT
cdr3_aa: CASSSSLAGGFTEAFF

v_call: TRBV7-2
d_call: .
j_call: TRBJ1-6
clone_size: .
cdr3_nt: TGTGCCAGCAGACCATTTAGCTCCTATAATTCACCCCTCCACTTT
cdr3_aa: CASRPFSSYNSPLHF

v_call: TRBV7-9
d_call: .
j_call: TRBJ1-1
clone_size: .
cdr3_nt: TGTGCCAGCACCCTCTTCGGGTCAGGGCAGGTCACTGAAGCTTTCTTT
cdr3_aa: CASTLFGSGQVTEAFF

v_call: TRBV4-2
d_call: .
j_call: TRBJ2-7
clone_size: .
cdr3_nt: TGTGCCAGCAGCCAAAGCTACGCCACCTACGAGCAGTACTTC
cdr3_aa: CASSQSYATYEQYF

v_call: TRBV5-1
d_call: .
j_call: TRBJ1-1
clone_size: .
cdr3_nt: TGCGCCAGCAGCTTGACAGAAATGAACACTGAAGCTTTCTTT
cdr3_aa: CASSLTEMNTEAFF

v_call: TRBV10-3
d_call: TRBD1
j_call: TRBJ2-2
clone_size: .
cdr3_nt: TGTGCCATCGCGGGACAGGGGGTTCACACCGGGGAGCTGTTTTTT
cdr3_aa: CAIAGQGVHTGELFF

v_call: TRBV29-1
d_call: .
j_call: TRBJ2-3
clone_size: .
cdr3_nt: TGCAGCGTGAGCCTGGTCGAAGATACGCAGTATTTT
cdr3_aa: CSVSLVEDTQYF

v_call: TRBV30
d_call: TRBD1
j_call: TRBJ1-2
clone_size: .
cdr3_nt: TGTGCCTGGAGGGGACAGGGGGACAATAACTATGGCTACACCTTC
cdr3_aa: CAWRGQGDNNYGYTF

v_call: TRBV10-2
d_call: .
j_call: TRBJ1-5
clone_size: .
cdr3_nt: TGCGCCAGCAGTGAGTCCGCGGGGGGGGGCCAGCCCCAGCATTTT
cdr3_aa: CASSESAGGGQPQHF

v_call: TRBV11-2
d_call: TRBD1
j_call: TRBJ1-5
clone_size: few
cdr3_nt: TGTGCCAGCAGCTTATACCCCAGGGGGGAGGATCAGCCCCAGCATTTT
cdr3_aa: CASSLYPRGEDQPQHF

v_call: TRBV10-3
d_call: .
j_call: TRBJ1-2
clone_size: .
cdr3_nt: TGTGCCATCAGATTACAGGGATACAGCTATGGCTACACCTTC
cdr3_aa: CAIRLQGYSYGYTF

v_call: TRBV28
d_call: .
j_call: TRBJ1-1
clone_size: .
cdr3_nt: TGTGCCAGCACAAATCCCGGCCCCCGGGAAATTGAAGCTTTCTTT
cdr3_aa: CASTNPGPREIEAFF

v_call: TRBV19
d_call: TRBD1
j_call: TRBJ1-2
clone_size: .
cdr3_nt: TGTGCCAGTAGTATCTCGACAGGGGCCGGGTATGGCTACACCTTC
cdr3_aa: CASSISTGAGYGYTF

v_call: TRBV4-3
d_call: .
j_call: TRBJ2-7
clone_size: .
cdr3_nt: TGCGCCAGCAGCCAGGCCAGGGGATTCCCCTACGAGCAGTACTTC
cdr3_aa: CASSQARGFPYEQYF

v_call: TRBV6-5
d_call: .
j_call: TRBJ1-5
clone_size: once
cdr3_nt: TGTGCCAGCAGTCTCGGTATACTCAATCAGCCCCAGCATTTT
cdr3_aa: CASSLGILNQPQHF

v_call: TRBV6-6
d_call: TRBD2
j_call: TRBJ2-3
clone_size: .
cdr3_nt: TGTGCCAGCAGTTACTCGGGGACTAGTAGCACAGATACGCAGTATTTT
cdr3_aa: CASSYSGTSSTDTQYF

v_call: TRBV28
d_call: TRBD1
j_call: TRBJ2-5
clone_size: once
cdr3_nt: TGTGCCAGCACCGTCCAGGGACAGGGCTTACTGAGGGAGACCCAGTACTTC
cdr3_aa: CASTVQGQGLLRETQYF

v_call: TRBV19
d_call: TRBD1
j_call: TRBJ2-5
clone_size: .
cdr3_nt: TGTGCCAGTAGCCCGACGACAGGGGGCCCAGAGACCCAGTACTTC
cdr3_aa: CASSPTTGGPETQYF

v_call: TRBV18
d_call: .
j_call: TRBJ1-6
clone_size: .
cdr3_nt: TGTGCCAGCTCACCTAGTGGAGGCTATAATTCACCCCTCCACTTT
cdr3_aa: CASSPSGGYNSPLHF

v_call: TRBV5-4
d_call: .
j_call: TRBJ2-3
clone_size: .
cdr3_nt: TGTGCCAGCAGCCCTGGGGGGGGCAACACAGATACGCAGTATTTT
cdr3_aa: CASSPGGGNTDTQYF

v_call: TRBV6-6
d_call: TRBD1
j_call: TRBJ2-7
clone_size: .
cdr3_nt: TGTGCCACCGCCGAGACAGGGGGGTACGAGCAGTACTTC
cdr3_aa: CATAETGGYEQYF

v_call: TRBV10-2
d_call: .
j_call: TRBJ1-5
clone_size: .
cdr3_nt: TGCGCCAGCAGTGAGTACCGCGGTCCGTTTCAGCCCCAGCATTTT
cdr3_aa: CASSEYRGPFQPQHF

v_call: TRBV28
d_call: TRBD1
j_call: TRBJ2-7
clone_size: .
cdr3_nt: TGTGCCAGCAGCTCGGGGACAGGGGTCTACGAGCAGTACTTC
cdr3_aa: CASSSGTGVYEQYF

v_call: TRBV7-9
d_call: TRBD1
j_call: TRBJ1-5
clone_size: .
cdr3_nt: TGTGCCAGCAGCTTAGGACAGGGTAGTCAGCCCCAGCATTTT
cdr3_aa: CASSLGQGSQPQHF

v_call: TRBV5-1
d_call: .
j_call: TRBJ2-1
clone_size: .
cdr3_nt: TGCGCCAGCAGCGTGACTAGTGAGCAGTTCTTC
cdr3_aa: CASSVTSEQFF

v_call: TRBV7-9
d_call: .
j_call: TRBJ2-7
clone_size: .
cdr3_nt: TGTGCCAGCAGCTTAGCGTTAGGGACACCCTCCTACGAGCAGTACTTC
cdr3_aa: CASSLALGTPSYEQYF